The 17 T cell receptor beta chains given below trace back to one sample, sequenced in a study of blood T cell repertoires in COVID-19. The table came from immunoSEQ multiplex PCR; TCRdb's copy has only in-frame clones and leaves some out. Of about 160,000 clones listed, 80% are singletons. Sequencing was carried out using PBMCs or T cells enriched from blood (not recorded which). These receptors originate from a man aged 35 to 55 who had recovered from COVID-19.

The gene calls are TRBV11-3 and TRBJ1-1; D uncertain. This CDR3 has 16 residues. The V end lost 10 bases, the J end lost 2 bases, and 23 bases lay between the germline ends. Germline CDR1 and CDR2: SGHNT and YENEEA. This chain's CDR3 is CATHRTLIGSNTEAFF. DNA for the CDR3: TGTGCCACCCACCGGACTTTGATCGGGAGCAACACTGAAGCTTTCTTT. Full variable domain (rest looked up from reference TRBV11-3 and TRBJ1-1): EAGVVQSPRYKIIEKKQPVAFWCNPISGHNTLYWYLQNLGQGPELLIRYENEEAVDDSQLPKDRFSAERLKGVDSTLKIQPAELGDSAVYLCATHRTLIGSNTEAFFGQGTRLTVV.

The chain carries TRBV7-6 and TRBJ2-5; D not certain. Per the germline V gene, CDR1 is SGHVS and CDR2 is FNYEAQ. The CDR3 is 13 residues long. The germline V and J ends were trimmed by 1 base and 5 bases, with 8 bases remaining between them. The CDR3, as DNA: TGTGCCAGCAGCTTAGGACTCTCCGAGACCCAGTACTTC. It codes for CASSLGLSETQYF.

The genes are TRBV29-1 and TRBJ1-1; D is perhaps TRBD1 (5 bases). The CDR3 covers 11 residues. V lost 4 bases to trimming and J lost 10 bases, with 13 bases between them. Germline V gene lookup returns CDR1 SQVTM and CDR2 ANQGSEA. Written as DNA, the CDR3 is TGCAGCGTTGTGGGGGGGATAGGAGCTTTCTTT. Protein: CSVVGGIGAFF.

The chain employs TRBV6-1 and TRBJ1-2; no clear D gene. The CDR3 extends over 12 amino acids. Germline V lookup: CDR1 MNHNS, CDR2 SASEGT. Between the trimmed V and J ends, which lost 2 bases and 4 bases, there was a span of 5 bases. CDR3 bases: TGTGCCAGCAGTGAAAGGAGCTATGGCTACACCTTC. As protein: CASSERSYGYTF.

The CDR3 DNA reads TGTGCCAGCTCACCACAGTCAGGGACTGGAAACACCATATATTTT. It is translated as CASSPQSGTGNTIYF. The genes are TRBV18 and TRBJ1-3; weak D call: TRBD1 (5 bases). Germline CDR1 and CDR2: KGHSH and LQKENI. The ends were cut back, 1 base at V and 2 bases at J, with 9 bases in the middle. CDR3 length equals 15 residues.

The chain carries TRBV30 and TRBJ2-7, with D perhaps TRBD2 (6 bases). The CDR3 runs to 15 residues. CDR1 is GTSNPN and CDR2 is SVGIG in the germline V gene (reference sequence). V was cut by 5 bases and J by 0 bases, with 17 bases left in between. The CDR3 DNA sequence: TGTGCCTGGTCTGTTCTCGGGAGAAGCTCCTACGAGCAGTACTTC. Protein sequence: CAWSVLGRSSYEQYF.

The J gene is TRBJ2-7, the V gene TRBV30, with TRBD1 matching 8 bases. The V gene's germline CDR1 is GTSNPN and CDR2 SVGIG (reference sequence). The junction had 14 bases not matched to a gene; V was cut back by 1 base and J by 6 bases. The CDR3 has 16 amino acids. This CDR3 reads CAWSGDRGDLLREQYF. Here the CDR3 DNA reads TGTGCCTGGAGTGGAGACAGGGGCGACCTTCTTCGCGAGCAGTACTTC.

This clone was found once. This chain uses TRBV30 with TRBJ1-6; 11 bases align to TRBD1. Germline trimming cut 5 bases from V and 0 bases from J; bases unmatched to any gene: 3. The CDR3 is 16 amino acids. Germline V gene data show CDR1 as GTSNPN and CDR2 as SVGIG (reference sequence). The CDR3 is CAWGQGASSYNSPLHF. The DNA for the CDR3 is TGTGCCTGGGGACAGGGGGCCTCCTCCTATAATTCACCCCTCCACTTT.

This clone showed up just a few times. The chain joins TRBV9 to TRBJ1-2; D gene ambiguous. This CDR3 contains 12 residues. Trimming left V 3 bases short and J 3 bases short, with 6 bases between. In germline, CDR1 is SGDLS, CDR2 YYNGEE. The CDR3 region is CASSEGDYGYTF. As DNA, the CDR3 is TGTGCCAGCAGCGAGGGAGACTATGGCTACACCTTC.

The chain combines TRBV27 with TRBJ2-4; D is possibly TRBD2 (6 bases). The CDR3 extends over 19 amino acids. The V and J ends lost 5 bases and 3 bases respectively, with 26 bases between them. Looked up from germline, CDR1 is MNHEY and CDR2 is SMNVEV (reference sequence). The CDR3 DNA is TGTGCCAGCAGTCTAGTGGGGGGTAGTGGGCAAGTAGGCAAAAACATTCAGTACTTC. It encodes CASSLVGGSGQVGKNIQYF.

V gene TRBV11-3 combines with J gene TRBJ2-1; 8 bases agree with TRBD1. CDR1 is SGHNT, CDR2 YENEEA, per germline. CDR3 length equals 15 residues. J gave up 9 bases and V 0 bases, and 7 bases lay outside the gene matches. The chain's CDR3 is CASSLESRQGTEQFF. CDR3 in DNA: TGTGCCAGCAGCTTAGAATCCCGACAGGGGACTGAGCAGTTCTTC.

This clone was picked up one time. The CDR3, as DNA: TGTGCCTGGAGTGTACAAGACAGGGAGACCCAGTACTTC. This sequence encodes CAWSVQDRETQYF. The V and J genes are TRBV30 and TRBJ2-5; D is perhaps TRBD1 (6 bases). V was pared by 0 bases and J by 5 bases, with 10 bases between. The CDR3 runs 13 residues. The germline V gene encodes CDR1 GTSNPN and CDR2 SVGIG (reference sequence).

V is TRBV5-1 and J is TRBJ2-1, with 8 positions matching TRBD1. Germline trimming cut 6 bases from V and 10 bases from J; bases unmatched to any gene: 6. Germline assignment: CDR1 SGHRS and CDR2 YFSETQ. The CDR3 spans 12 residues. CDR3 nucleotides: TGCGCCAGCACGCAGGGGGCACGCGAGCAGTTCTTC. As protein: CASTQGAREQFF.

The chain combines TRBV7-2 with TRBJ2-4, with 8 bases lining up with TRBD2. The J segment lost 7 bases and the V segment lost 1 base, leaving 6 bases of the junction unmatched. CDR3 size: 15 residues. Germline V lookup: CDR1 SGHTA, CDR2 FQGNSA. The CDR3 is CASSLDGGAWNIQYF. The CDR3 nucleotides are TGTGCCAGCAGCTTAGACGGGGGGGCGTGGAACATTCAGTACTTC.

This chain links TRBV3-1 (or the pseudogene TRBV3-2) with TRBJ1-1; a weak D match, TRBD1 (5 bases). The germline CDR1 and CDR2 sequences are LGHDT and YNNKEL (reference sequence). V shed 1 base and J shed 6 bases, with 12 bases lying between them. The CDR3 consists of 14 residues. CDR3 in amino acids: CASSQAAAGPEAFF. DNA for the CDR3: TGTGCCAGCAGCCAAGCCGCCGCAGGGCCTGAAGCTTTCTTT.

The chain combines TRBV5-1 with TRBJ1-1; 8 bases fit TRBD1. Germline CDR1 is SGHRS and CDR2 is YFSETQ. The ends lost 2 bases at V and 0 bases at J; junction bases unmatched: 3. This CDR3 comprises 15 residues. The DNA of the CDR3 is TGCGCCAGCAGCTTCGACAGGGGCCTGAACACTGAAGCTTTCTTT. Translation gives CASSFDRGLNTEAFF.

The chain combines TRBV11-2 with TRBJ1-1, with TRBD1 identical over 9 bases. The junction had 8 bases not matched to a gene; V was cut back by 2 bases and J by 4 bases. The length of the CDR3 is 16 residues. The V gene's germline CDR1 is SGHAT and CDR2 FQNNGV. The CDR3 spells CASSLPGQGLATEAFF. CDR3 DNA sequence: TGTGCCAGCAGCTTACCCGGACAGGGGTTGGCCACTGAAGCTTTCTTT.